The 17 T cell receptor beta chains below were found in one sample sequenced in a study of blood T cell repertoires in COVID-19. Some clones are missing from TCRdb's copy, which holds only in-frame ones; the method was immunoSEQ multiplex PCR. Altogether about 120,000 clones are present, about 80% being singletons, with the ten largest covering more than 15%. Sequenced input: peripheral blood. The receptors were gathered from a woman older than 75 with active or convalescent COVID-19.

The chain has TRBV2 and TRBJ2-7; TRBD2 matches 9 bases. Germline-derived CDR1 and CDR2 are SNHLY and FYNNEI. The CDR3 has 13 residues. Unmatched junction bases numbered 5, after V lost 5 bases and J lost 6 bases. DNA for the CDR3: TGTGCCAGCAGTTACCTAGCGGGACCCGAGCAGTACTTC. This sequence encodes CASSYLAGPEQYF.

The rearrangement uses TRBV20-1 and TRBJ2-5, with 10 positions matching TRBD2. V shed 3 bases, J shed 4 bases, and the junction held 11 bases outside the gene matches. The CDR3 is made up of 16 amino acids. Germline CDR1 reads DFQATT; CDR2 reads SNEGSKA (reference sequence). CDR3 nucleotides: TGCAGTGCTAGTCGTTCTAGCGGGAGAGATGGAGAGACCCAGTACTTC. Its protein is CSASRSSGRDGETQYF.

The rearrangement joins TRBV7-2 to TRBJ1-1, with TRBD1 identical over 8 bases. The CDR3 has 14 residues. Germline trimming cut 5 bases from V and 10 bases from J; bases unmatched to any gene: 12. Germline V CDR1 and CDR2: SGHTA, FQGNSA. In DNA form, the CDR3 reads TGTGCCAGCAGCATACGACAGGGGAGGGATTCAGCTTTCTTT. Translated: CASSIRQGRDSAFF.

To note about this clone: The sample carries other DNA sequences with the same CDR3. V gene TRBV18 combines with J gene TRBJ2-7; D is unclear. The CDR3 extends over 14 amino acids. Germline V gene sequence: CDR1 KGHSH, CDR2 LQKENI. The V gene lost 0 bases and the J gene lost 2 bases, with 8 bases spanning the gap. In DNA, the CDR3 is TGTGCCAGCTCACCACCGGGCAGGACCTACGAGCAGTACTTC. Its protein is CASSPPGRTYEQYF.

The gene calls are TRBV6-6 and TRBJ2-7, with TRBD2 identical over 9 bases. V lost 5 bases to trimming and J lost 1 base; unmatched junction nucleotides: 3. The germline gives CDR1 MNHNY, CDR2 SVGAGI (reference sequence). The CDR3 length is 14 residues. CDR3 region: CASSNSGRSYEQYF. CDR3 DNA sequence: TGTGCCAGCAGTAACAGCGGGAGGTCCTACGAGCAGTACTTC.

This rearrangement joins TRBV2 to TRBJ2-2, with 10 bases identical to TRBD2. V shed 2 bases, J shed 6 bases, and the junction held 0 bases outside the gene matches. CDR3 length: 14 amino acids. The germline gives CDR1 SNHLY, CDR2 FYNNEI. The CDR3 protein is CASSELAGAGELFF. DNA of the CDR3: TGTGCCAGCAGTGAACTAGCGGGAGCCGGGGAGCTGTTTTTT. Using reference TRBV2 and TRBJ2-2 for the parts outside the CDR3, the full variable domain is EPEVTQTPSHQVTQMGQEVILRCVPISNHLYFYWYRQILGQKVEFLVSFYNNEISEKSEIFDDQFSVERPDGSNFTLKIRSTKLEDSAMYFCASSELAGAGELFFGEGSRLTVL.

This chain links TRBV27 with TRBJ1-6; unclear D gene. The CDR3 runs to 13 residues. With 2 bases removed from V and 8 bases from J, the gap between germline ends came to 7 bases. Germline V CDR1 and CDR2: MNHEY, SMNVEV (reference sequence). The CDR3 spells CASSLTPYSPLHF. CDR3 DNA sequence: TGTGCCAGCAGTTTAACACCGTATTCACCCCTCCACTTT.

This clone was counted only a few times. CDR3 amino acids: CASSVGRGRPSNEQFF. The CDR3 bases are TGTGCCAGCAGCGTAGGACGGGGGAGGCCCTCCAATGAGCAGTTCTTC. V gene TRBV9 combines with J gene TRBJ2-1, with TRBD2 as a possible D gene (6 bases). This CDR3 contains 16 residues. With 0 bases removed from V and 6 bases from J, the gap between germline ends came to 16 bases. Germline V gives CDR1 SGDLS, CDR2 YYNGEE.

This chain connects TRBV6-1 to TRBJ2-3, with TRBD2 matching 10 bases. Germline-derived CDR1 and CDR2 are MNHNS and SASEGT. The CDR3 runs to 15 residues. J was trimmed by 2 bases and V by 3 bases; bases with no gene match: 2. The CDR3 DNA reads TGTGCCAGCAGTGATCTAGCGGGAGTCACAGATACGCAGTATTTT. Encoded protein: CASSDLAGVTDTQYF.

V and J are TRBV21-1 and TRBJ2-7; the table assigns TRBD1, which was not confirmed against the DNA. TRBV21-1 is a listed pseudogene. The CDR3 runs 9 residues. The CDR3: CADKYEQYF. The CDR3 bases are TGTGCCGACAAGTACGAGCAGTACTTC.

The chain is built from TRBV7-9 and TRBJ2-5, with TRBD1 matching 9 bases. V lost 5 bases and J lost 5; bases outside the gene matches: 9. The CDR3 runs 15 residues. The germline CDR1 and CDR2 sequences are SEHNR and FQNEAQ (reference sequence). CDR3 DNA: TGTGCCAGCAGCGGCCAGACAGGGGGTCGGGAGACCCAGTACTTC. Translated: CASSGQTGGRETQYF.

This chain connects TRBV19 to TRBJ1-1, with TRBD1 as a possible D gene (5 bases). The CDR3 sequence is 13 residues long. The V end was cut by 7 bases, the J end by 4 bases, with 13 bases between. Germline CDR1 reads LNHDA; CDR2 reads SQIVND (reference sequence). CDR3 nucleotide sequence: TGTGCCAGTAACCACATGGGGCGCACTGAAGCTTTCTTT. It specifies CASNHMGRTEAFF.

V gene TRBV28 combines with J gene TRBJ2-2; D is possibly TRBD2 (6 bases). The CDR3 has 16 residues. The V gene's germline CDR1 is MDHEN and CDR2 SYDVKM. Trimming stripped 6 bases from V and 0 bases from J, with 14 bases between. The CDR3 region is CASRYLAPTNTGELFF. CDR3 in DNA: TGTGCCAGCAGGTACCTAGCGCCCACGAACACCGGGGAGCTGTTTTTT.

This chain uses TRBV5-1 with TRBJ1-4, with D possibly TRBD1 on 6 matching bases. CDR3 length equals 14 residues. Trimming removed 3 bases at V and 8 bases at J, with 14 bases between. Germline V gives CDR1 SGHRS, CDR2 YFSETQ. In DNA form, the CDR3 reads TGCGCCAGCAGCTCCTCGGGACATCACGAAAAACTGTTTTTT. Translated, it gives CASSSSGHHEKLFF. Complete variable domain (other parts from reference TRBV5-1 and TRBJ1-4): KAGVTQTPRYLIKTRGQQVTLSCSPISGHRSVSWYQQTPGQGLQFLFEYFSETQRNKGNFPGRFSGRQFSNSRSEMNVSTLELGDSALYLCASSSSGHHEKLFFGSGTQLSVL.

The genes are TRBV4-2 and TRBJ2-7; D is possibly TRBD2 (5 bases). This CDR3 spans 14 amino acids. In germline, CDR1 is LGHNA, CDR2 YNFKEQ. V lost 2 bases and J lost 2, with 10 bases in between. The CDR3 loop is CASSQPGSPYEQYF. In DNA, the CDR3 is TGTGCCAGCAGCCAACCGGGGAGTCCCTACGAGCAGTACTTC.

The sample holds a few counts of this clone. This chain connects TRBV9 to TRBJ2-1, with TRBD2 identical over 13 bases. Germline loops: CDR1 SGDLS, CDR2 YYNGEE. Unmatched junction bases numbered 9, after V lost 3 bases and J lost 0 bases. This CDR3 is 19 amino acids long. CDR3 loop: CASSASPGLAGSSYNEQFF. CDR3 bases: TGTGCCAGCAGCGCCTCTCCGGGACTAGCGGGAAGCTCCTACAATGAGCAGTTCTTC.

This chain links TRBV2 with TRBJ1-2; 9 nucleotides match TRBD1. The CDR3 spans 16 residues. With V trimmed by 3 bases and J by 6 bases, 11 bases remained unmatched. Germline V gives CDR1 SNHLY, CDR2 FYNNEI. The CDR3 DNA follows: TGTGCCAGCAGTGAGAGGGGCCCCGGGACAGGGAATGGCTACACCTTC. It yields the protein CASSERGPGTGNGYTF.